The 30 T cell receptor beta chains given below trace back to one sample, sequenced in a study of cytomegalovirus exposure and HLA in healthy donors. This PCR relied on a set of 60 Vbeta primers and 13 Jbeta primers. Repertoires were generated with immunoSEQ multiplex PCR, while TCRdb's copy carries only in-frame clones and drops some. The sample has roughly 120,000 clones, 9% to 10% seen once; the top ten hold around 3%. Sequenced sample: PBMCs. These receptors were obtained from a man aged 25-45 years in good health and CMV-seronegative.

The V and J genes are TRBV7-2 and TRBJ2-3; D is possibly TRBD1 (5 bases). Looked up from germline, CDR1 is SGHTA and CDR2 is FQGNSA. The CDR3 sequence is 15 residues long. V lost 1 base and J 0 bases, leaving 8 bases between the germline ends. The CDR3 nucleotides are TGTGCCAGCAGCTTAGACAGGTATAGCACAGATACGCAGTATTTT. Translating it yields CASSLDRYSTDTQYF.

The chain employs TRBV28 and TRBJ1-1; 10 bases match TRBD1. CDR1 and CDR2 (germline): MDHEN, SYDVKM. The CDR3 sequence is 15 residues long. Losses at the gene ends were 4 bases for V and 4 bases for J; bases not matched to a gene: 6. CDR3 loop: CASSSGGQGSTEAFF. The CDR3, as DNA: TGTGCCAGCAGTTCGGGGGGACAGGGGTCCACTGAAGCTTTCTTT.

There are a few counts of this clone. The CDR3 is CASSRNPGQGRDTQYF. Here the CDR3 DNA reads TGTGCCAGCAGCCGGAATCCGGGACAGGGAAGAGATACGCAGTATTTT. This chain uses TRBV7-9 with TRBJ2-3; 9 bases are a match to TRBD1. The germline V gene encodes CDR1 SEHNR and CDR2 FQNEAQ (reference sequence). The CDR3 runs to 16 residues. Trimming cost V 5 bases and J 5 bases; bases outside gene matches: 11.

The chain has TRBV5-6 and TRBJ2-7; D is possibly TRBD1 (5 bases). The CDR3 consists of 13 residues. Deletions cut 4 bases from V and 9 bases from J, with 17 bases between. Germline V CDR1 and CDR2: SGHDT, YYEEEE. For the CDR3, the DNA is TGTGCCAGCAGCCGCCAAGGGGTTAGTGTGCAGTACTTC. It encodes CASSRQGVSVQYF.

This rearrangement joins TRBV7-2 to TRBJ2-5, with 9 bases fitting TRBD2. Germline lookup yields CDR1 SGHTA and CDR2 FQGNSA. The CDR3 consists of 15 residues. V gave up 2 bases and J gave up 2 bases; unmatched junction bases: 3. CDR3 amino acids: CASSLTSGFQETQYF. The DNA for the CDR3 is TGTGCCAGCAGCTTAACTAGCGGGTTTCAAGAGACCCAGTACTTC. Using reference TRBV7-2 and TRBJ2-5 for the parts outside the CDR3, the full variable domain is GAGVSQSPSNKVTEKGKDVELRCDPISGHTALYWYRQSLGQGLEFLIYFQGNSAPDKSGLPSDRFSAERTGGSVSTLTIQRTQQEDSAVYLCASSLTSGFQETQYFGPGTRLLVL.

The rearrangement links TRBV5-6 to TRBJ2-1; 8 bases are a match to TRBD1. The CDR3 has 16 residues. Germline V gives CDR1 SGHDT, CDR2 YYEEEE. V shed 3 bases and J 0 bases; nucleotides not matched to a gene: 5. This chain's CDR3 is CASSWQGAHSYNEQFF. The CDR3, as DNA: TGTGCCAGCAGCTGGCAGGGGGCCCACTCCTACAATGAGCAGTTCTTC. The variable domain in full, with the rest retrieved from reference TRBV5-6 and TRBJ2-1, is DAGVTQSPTHLIKTRGQQVTLRCSPKSGHDTVSWYQQALGQGPQFIFQYYEEEERQRGNFPDRFSGHQFPNYSSELNVNALLLGDSALYLCASSWQGAHSYNEQFFGPGTRLTVL.

There are a few counts of this clone. V gene TRBV12-5 combines with J gene TRBJ1-5; no definite D call. The CDR3 sequence is 14 residues long. Germline-derived CDR1 and CDR2 are LGHNT and FRNRAP. V lost 2 bases to trimming and J lost 0 bases, with 5 bases between them. CDR3 residues: CASGLYSSNQPQHF. The CDR3 region has the DNA TGTGCTAGTGGTTTGTACTCTAGCAATCAGCCCCAGCATTTT. Drawing the rest from reference TRBV12-5 and TRBJ1-5, the complete variable domain is DARVTQTPRHKVTEMGQEVTMRCQPILGHNTVFWYRQTMMQGLELLAYFRNRAPLDDSGMPKDRFSAEMPDATLATLKIQPSEPRDSAVYFCASGLYSSNQPQHFGDGTRLSIL.

The chain is built from TRBV30 and TRBJ1-1; maybe TRBD1 (5 bases). CDR1 and CDR2 (germline): GTSNPN, SVGIG (reference sequence). The V end lost 2 bases, the J end lost 2 bases, and 12 bases lay between the germline ends. The CDR3 contains 14 residues. Here the CDR3 reads CAWSNRGGNTEAFF. The CDR3 DNA is TGTGCCTGGAGTAATAGGGGAGGTAACACTGAAGCTTTCTTT. The whole variable domain, filled in from reference TRBV30 and TRBJ1-1, reads SQTIHQWPATLVQPVGSPLSLECTVEGTSNPNLYWYRQAAGRGLQLLFYSVGIGQISSEVPQNLSASRPQDRQFILSSKKLLLSDSGFYLCAWSNRGGNTEAFFGQGTRLTVV.

This chain uses TRBV6-5 with TRBJ2-5; 8 bases are shared with TRBD2. The J call is in doubt because the DNA end fits TRBJ2-7 better. The CDR3 spans 15 residues. CDR1 and CDR2 (germline): MNHEY, SVGAGI. The CDR3 bases are TGTGCCAGCAGTTCCCAGCGGGGGCCAACCTACGAGCAGTACTTC. It specifies CASSSQRGPTYEQYF.

The V gene is TRBV19, the J gene TRBJ2-1; D remains ambiguous. Germline CDR1 is LNHDA and CDR2 is SQIVND (reference sequence). The V and J ends lost 0 bases and 12 bases respectively, with 12 bases between them. The CDR3 has 13 amino acids. In DNA, the CDR3 is TGTGCCAGTAGTATAGATTTTGTAGCTGGGCAGTTCTTC. Its protein product is CASSIDFVAGQFF.

This clone was counted only a few times. The chain carries TRBV19 and TRBJ1-1; possible D gene TRBD1, 5 bases. V was shortened by 5 bases and J by 1 base, with 11 bases between the two germline ends. This CDR3 has 14 amino acids. Germline V gene data show CDR1 as LNHDA and CDR2 as SQIVND (reference sequence). The CDR3 DNA is TGTGCCAGTAGTCTCCGACAGCCGAACACTGAAGCTTTCTTT. This translates into CASSLRQPNTEAFF. The full variable domain, with the rest looked up from reference TRBV19 and TRBJ1-1, is DGGITQSPKYLFRKEGQNVTLSCEQNLNHDAMYWYRQDPGQGLRLIYYSQIVNDFQKGDIAEGYSVSREKKESFPLTVTSAQKNPTAFYLCASSLRQPNTEAFFGQGTRLTVV.

This chain connects TRBV29-1 to TRBJ2-7; 8 bases line up with TRBD1. Germline V gene lookup returns CDR1 SQVTM and CDR2 ANQGSEA. Trimming took 7 bases from V and 2 from J; bases not matched to a gene: 16. The CDR3 runs to 16 residues. The CDR3 here is CSAMETGQGFPYEQYF. The DNA of the CDR3 is TGCAGCGCCATGGAGACCGGACAGGGATTCCCCTACGAGCAGTACTTC.

V is TRBV6-1 and J is TRBJ2-3, with D possibly being TRBD2 (6 bases). The length of the CDR3 is 17 residues. Trimming pared 0 bases from V and 5 bases from J, leaving 18 bases between. CDR1 MNHNS and CDR2 SASEGT come from the germline V gene. The DNA of the CDR3 is TGTGCCAGCAGTGAAGCCGGGTGGGCGGGGCGTAGAGATACGCAGTATTTT. Translation: CASSEAGWAGRRDTQYF.

This rearrangement joins TRBV18 to TRBJ1-1, with a possible D match to TRBD1 (5 bases). V was shortened by 3 bases and J by 3 bases, with 20 bases between the two germline ends. CDR3 length: 17 amino acids. Germline assignment: CDR1 KGHSH and CDR2 LQKENI. The CDR3 DNA reads as TGTGCCAGCTCACCTACCTGTGCCCGTGGGGGGGACACTGAAGCTTTCTTT. Translating gives CASSPTCARGGDTEAFF.

This clone has only a few counts. The chain carries TRBV6-5 and TRBJ1-4; 7 bases align to TRBD1. V lost 6 bases and J lost 2; bases outside the gene matches: 0. Germline V gene sequence: CDR1 MNHEY, CDR2 SVGAGI. This CDR3 comprises 13 residues. The CDR3 here is CASSRGTNEKLFF. The CDR3, as DNA: TGTGCCAGCAGCAGGGGGACTAATGAAAAACTGTTTTTT.

The chain has TRBV6-6 and TRBJ2-7; 14 bases map to TRBD2. V was clipped by 0 bases and J by 7 bases; unmatched bases: 2. The CDR3 has 15 residues. The V gene's germline CDR1 is MNHNY and CDR2 SVGAGI (reference sequence). The CDR3 nucleotides are TGTGCCAGCAGTTACTCGGGGACTAGCGGGAGTGAGCAGTACTTC. It encodes CASSYSGTSGSEQYF.

Only a few counts were recorded for this clone. This chain connects TRBV7-3 to TRBJ2-3; D unclear. Trimming pared 3 bases from V and 1 base from J, leaving 5 bases between. Germline V lookup: CDR1 SGHTA, CDR2 FQGTGA. The CDR3 spans 13 residues. CDR3 residues: CASSFRGTDTQYF. CDR3 nucleotides: TGTGCCAGCAGCTTTAGAGGCACAGATACGCAGTATTTT.

This clone was seen only a few times. V usage is TRBV6-5 and J usage is TRBJ1-4; D might be TRBD1 (5 bases). With 0 bases removed from V and 7 bases from J, the gap between germline ends came to 15 bases. The germline V gene has CDR1 MNHEY and CDR2 SVGAGI. The CDR3 runs 16 residues. The CDR3 reads CASSYSTGNPSEKLFF. The CDR3 bases are TGTGCCAGCAGTTACTCTACAGGCAATCCTAGTGAAAAACTGTTTTTT.

This chain links TRBV5-6 with TRBJ2-2; 11 nucleotides match TRBD2. With V trimmed by 6 bases and J by 3 bases, 4 bases remained unmatched. CDR3 size: 15 residues. Germline V gene data show CDR1 as SGHDT and CDR2 as YYEEEE. In DNA, the CDR3 is TGTGCCAGCAATATACTAGCGGGAGACACCGGGGAGCTGTTTTTT. Its protein is CASNILAGDTGELFF.

In its sample, this clone was seen a few times. The V and J genes are TRBV2 and TRBJ2-2; tentatively, D is TRBD2 (7 bases). This CDR3 is built from 17 residues. Germline-derived CDR1 and CDR2 are SNHLY and FYNNEI. V lost 6 bases to trimming and J lost 5 bases, with 22 bases between them. This chain's CDR3 is CASSYLSGRGATGELFF. The CDR3 DNA reads as TGTGCCAGCAGCTACCTTTCGGGTCGGGGGGCGACCGGGGAGCTGTTTTTT. The full variable domain, in which reference TRBV2 and TRBJ2-2 provide the parts outside the CDR3, is EPEVTQTPSHQVTQMGQEVILRCVPISNHLYFYWYRQILGQKVEFLVSFYNNEISEKSEIFDDQFSVERPDGSNFTLKIRSTKLEDSAMYFCASSYLSGRGATGELFFGEGSRLTVL.

This clone showed up just a few times. The chain combines TRBV28 with TRBJ2-7; TRBD1 aligns across 9 bases. This CDR3 is 13 amino acids long. Germline loops: CDR1 MDHEN, CDR2 SYDVKM. V dropped 8 bases and J dropped 0; count of bases not matched to a gene: 2. Here the CDR3 reads CASGTGYSYEQYF. Here the CDR3 DNA reads TGTGCCAGCGGGACAGGGTACTCCTACGAGCAGTACTTC.

The chain is built from TRBV15 and TRBJ2-7; D unresolved. Germline-derived CDR1 and CDR2 are LNHNV and YYDKDF (reference sequence). CDR3 size: 15 residues. V lost 1 base, J lost 6 bases, and 16 bases lay in between. The CDR3 region is CATSRAGDVLTEQYF. The CDR3 nucleotides read TGTGCCACCAGCAGAGCAGGTGATGTTCTTACCGAGCAGTACTTC.

The rearrangement joins TRBV27 to TRBJ1-5, with 9 nucleotides matching TRBD1. CDR1 MNHEY and CDR2 SMNVEV come from the germline V gene (reference sequence). After removal of 6 bases from V and 1 base from J, the junction contained 4 bases not matched to a gene. This CDR3 contains 15 residues. The CDR3 DNA sequence: TGTGCCAGCAGCCAGGACAGGGGAAGCAATCAGCCCCAGCATTTT. Residues: CASSQDRGSNQPQHF.

The chain carries TRBV7-6 and TRBJ2-5; D may be TRBD1 (6 bases). The germline V and J ends were trimmed by 5 bases and 1 base, with 14 bases remaining between them. Per the germline V gene, CDR1 is SGHVS and CDR2 is FNYEAQ. The CDR3 extends over 15 amino acids. CDR3 DNA sequence: TGTGCCAGCAGCCGCCCTACAGGGTCCCAAGAGACCCAGTACTTC. This encodes CASSRPTGSQETQYF.

This clone was observed a few times. The chain has TRBV6-5 and TRBJ1-1; 9 bases align to TRBD1. Germline V lookup: CDR1 MNHEY, CDR2 SVGAGI. Germline trimming cut 4 bases from V and 6 bases from J; bases unmatched to any gene: 6. The CDR3 is 14 residues long. CDR3 protein: CASSSDRGISEAFF. CDR3 DNA sequence: TGTGCCAGCAGTTCAGACAGGGGGATCTCTGAAGCTTTCTTT.

This sequence joins TRBV7-3 and TRBJ2-7; tentative D call: TRBD1 (6 bases). Between the trimmed V and J ends, which lost 0 bases and 7 bases, there was a span of 10 bases. The CDR3 sequence is 13 residues long. From germline, CDR1 is SGHTA and CDR2 FQGTGA. CDR3 DNA sequence: TGTGCCAGCAGCTTAACGGGGGCTGGGGAGCAGTACTTC. It encodes CASSLTGAGEQYF.

The chain couples TRBV25-1 to TRBJ1-4; weak D call: TRBD1 (6 bases). There are 15 residues in the CDR3. The V gene's germline CDR1 is MGHDK and CDR2 SYGVNS. Trimming took 2 bases from V and 8 from J, leaving 15 bases between them. The CDR3 region is CASSEVGAAGEKLFF. In DNA form, the CDR3 reads TGTGCCAGCAGTGAAGTGGGGGCGGCCGGAGAAAAACTGTTTTTT. Together with reference TRBV25-1 and TRBJ1-4, the CDR3 gives the full variable domain: EADIYQTPRYLVIGTGKKITLECSQTMGHDKMYWYQQDPGMELHLIHYSYGVNSTEKGDLSSESTVSRIRTEHFPLTLESARPSHTSQYLCASSEVGAAGEKLFFGSGTQLSVL.

V is TRBV10-3 and J is TRBJ2-5, with 9 bases fitting TRBD2. The CDR3 is 16 residues long. CDR1 ENHRY and CDR2 SYGVKD come from the germline V gene. V lost 0 bases to trimming and J lost 1 base; unmatched junction nucleotides: 3. CDR3 coding DNA: TGTGCCATCAGTGAGTCGACGCGGGAGGGCCAAGAGACCCAGTACTTC. Amino acids: CAISESTREGQETQYF.

Concerning this clone itself: Relative to the germline gene, one junction end is altered; a read error may explain this. The genes are TRBV18 and TRBJ2-3; perhaps TRBD1 as D (6 bases). The CDR3 length is 16 residues. Germline-derived CDR1 and CDR2 are KGHSH and LQKENI. The CDR3: CAGSPYPQGSTDTQYF. DNA for the CDR3: TGTGCCGGCTCACCGTATCCCCAGGGGAGCACAGATACGCAGTATTTT. Filled out from reference TRBV18 and TRBJ2-3, the complete variable domain reads NAGVMQNPRHLVRRRGQEARLRCSPMKGHSHVYWYRQLPEEGLKFMVYLQKENIIDESGMPKERFSAEFPKEGPSILRIQQVVRGDSAAYFCAGSPYPQGSTDTQYFGPGTRLTVL.

This chain links TRBV4-3 with TRBJ2-1; D gene ambiguous. The V gene's germline CDR1 is LGHNA and CDR2 YSLEER. The ends were cut back, 0 bases at V and 4 bases at J, with 7 bases in the middle. This CDR3 has 14 residues. In DNA form, the CDR3 reads TGCGCCAGCAGCCAAGATCCCAGTTACAATGAGCAGTTCTTC. Encoded protein: CASSQDPSYNEQFF.